This TCR beta chain comes out of a study of human T cells and chemical hapten exposure. Study outcomes and limitations: TCRs at a frequency above 1 in 1000 stayed unchanged with DPC sensitization.

Described time point: pre-sensitization, week 0. The treatment: therapeutic diphenylcyclopropenone sensitization with weekly scalp DPC. Between the trimmed V and J ends, which lost 4 bases and 5 bases, there was a span of 11 bases. Looked up from germline, CDR1 is SGHRS and CDR2 is YFSETQ. The CDR3 is made up of 13 amino acids. Each CDR3 protein is one row after TCRdb ran MiXCR on the RACE reads. The table includes under 400,000 distinct CDR3 sequences, roughly 5% detected once. This clonotype was observed at least ten times. The antigen is unknown. The sample was whole blood, taken in connection with sensitization to the hapten diphenylcyclopropenone (DPC). This TCR was sampled from a woman in her fifties or sixties with alopecia areata. Some clones in this sample may be carry-over from other donors' samples. This chain joins TRBV5-1 and TRBJ2-3, with a tentative D call TRBD1 (5 bases). CDR3 sequence: CASSGFRGDTQYF. CDR3 DNA: TGCGCCAGCAGCGGGTTTAGGGGAGATACGCAGTATTTT.